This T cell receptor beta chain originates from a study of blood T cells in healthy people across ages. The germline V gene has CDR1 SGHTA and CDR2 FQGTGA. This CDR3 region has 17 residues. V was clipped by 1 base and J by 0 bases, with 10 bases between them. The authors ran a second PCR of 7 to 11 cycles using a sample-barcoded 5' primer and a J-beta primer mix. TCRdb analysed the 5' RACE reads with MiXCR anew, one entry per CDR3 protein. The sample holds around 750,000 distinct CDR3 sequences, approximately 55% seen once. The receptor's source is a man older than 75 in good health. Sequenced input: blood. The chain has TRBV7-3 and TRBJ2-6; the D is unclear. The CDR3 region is CASSLIRAISGANVLTF. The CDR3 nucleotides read TGTGCCAGCAGCTTAATTCGGGCCATCTCTGGGGCCAACGTCCTGACTTTC.